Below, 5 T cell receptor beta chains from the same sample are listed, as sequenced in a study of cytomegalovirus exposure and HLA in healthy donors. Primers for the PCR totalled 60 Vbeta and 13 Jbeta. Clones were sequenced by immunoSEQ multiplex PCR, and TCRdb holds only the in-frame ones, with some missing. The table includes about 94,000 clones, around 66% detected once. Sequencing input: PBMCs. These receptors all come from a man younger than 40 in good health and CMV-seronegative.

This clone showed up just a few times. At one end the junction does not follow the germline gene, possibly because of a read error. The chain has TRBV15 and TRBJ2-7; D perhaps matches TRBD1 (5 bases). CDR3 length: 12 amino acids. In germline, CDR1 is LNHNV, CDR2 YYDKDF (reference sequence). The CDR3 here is CATSRDTGQVLF. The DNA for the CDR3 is TGTGCCACCAGCAGGGATACCGGACAAGTGCTCTTC.

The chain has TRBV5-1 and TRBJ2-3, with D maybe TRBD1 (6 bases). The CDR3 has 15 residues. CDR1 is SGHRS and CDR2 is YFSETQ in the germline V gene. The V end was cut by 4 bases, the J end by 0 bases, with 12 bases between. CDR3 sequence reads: CASSKDSPSTDTQYF. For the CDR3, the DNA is TGCGCCAGCAGCAAGGACAGCCCTAGCACAGATACGCAGTATTTT.

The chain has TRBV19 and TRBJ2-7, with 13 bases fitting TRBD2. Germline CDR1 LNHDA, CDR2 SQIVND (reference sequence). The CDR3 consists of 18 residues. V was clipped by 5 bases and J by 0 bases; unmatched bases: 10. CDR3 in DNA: TGTGCCAGTAGTCTAAGGACTAGCGGGAGTTATGCCTCCTACGAGCAGTACTTC. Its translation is CASSLRTSGSYASYEQYF. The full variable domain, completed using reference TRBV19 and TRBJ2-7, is DGGITQSPKYLFRKEGQNVTLSCEQNLNHDAMYWYRQDPGQGLRLIYYSQIVNDFQKGDIAEGYSVSREKKESFPLTVTSAQKNPTAFYLCASSLRTSGSYASYEQYFGPGTRLTVT.

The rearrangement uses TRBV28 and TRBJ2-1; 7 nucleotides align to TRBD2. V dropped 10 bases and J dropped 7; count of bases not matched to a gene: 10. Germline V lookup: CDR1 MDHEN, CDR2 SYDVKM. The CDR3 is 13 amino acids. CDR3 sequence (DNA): TGTGCCACCGTGGAGGGAGGGCCGAATGAGCAGTTCTTC. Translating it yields CATVEGGPNEQFF.

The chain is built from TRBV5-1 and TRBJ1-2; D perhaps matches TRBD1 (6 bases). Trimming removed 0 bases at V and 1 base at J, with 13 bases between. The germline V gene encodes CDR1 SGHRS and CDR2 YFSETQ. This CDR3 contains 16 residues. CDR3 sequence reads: CASSLGGDTFNYGYTF. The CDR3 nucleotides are TGCGCCAGCAGCTTGGGAGGGGACACTTTTAACTATGGCTACACCTTC.